The 2 T cell receptor beta chains given below trace back to one sample, sequenced in a study of T-cell reconstitution after alpha-beta-depleted transplantation in children (dated by TCRdb to 2016 to 2018). Taken with the paper, the label for treatment or condition translates to: allogeneic hematopoietic cell transplantation with graft depleted of TCRalphabeta T cells and CD19 B cells. The library was prepared using PCR. TCRdb shows the sequencer as Illumina HiSeq 2500. Molecular barcoding was employed in the preparation of TCR libraries, with unique molecular identifiers being used to normalize TCRbeta repertoire quantification. TCRdb trimmed the raw reads at Q25, called clones with MiXCR and kept productive beta chains. Each entry merges the rows of one CDR3 protein and shows their most common DNA and genes. This sample is represented by fewer than 750,000 distinct CDR3 sequences; over 20% of them were singletons. The ten largest clonotypes hold under 45% of the sample.

The sequences come from PBMCs, collected before TCRalphabeta/CD19-depleted stem cell transplant. These receptor sequences come from a boy younger than two with Wiskott-Aldrich syndrome, due to receive a stem cell transplant.

The J gene is TRBJ1-2, the V gene TRBV5-1; maybe TRBD1 (5 bases). Deletions cut 0 bases from V and 0 bases from J, with 9 bases between. Germline loops: CDR1 SGHRS, CDR2 YFSETQ. The CDR3 is 15 residues long. CDR3 nucleotides: TGCGCCAGCAGCTTGGGACAGCAAACTAACTATGGCTACACCTTC. Protein: CASSLGQQTNYGYTF.

The genes are TRBV5-1 and TRBJ2-1; 13 bases align to TRBD2. There are 14 residues in the CDR3. Germline V gene sequence: CDR1 SGHRS, CDR2 YFSETQ. V lost 2 bases, J lost 8 bases, and 1 base stayed unmatched. In nucleotides, the CDR3 is TGCGCCAGCAGCTTTGGACTAGCGGGAGATGAGCAGTTCTTC. The encoded protein is CASSFGLAGDEQFF.